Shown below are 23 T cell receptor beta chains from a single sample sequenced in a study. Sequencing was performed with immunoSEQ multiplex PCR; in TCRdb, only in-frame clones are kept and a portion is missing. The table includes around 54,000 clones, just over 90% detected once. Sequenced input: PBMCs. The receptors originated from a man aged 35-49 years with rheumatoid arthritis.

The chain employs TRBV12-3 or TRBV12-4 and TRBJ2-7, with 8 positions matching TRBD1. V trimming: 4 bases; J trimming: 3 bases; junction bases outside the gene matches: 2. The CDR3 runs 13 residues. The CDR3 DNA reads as TGTGCCAGCAGTTCAGGACAGGGCTACGAGCAGTACTTC. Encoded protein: CASSSGQGYEQYF.

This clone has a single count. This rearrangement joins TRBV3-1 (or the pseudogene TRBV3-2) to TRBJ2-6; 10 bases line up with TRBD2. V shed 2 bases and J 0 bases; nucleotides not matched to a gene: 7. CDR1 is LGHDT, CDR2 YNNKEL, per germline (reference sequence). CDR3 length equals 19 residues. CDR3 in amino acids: CASSQPWTSGNSGANVLTF. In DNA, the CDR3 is TGTGCCAGCAGCCAACCCTGGACTAGCGGCAACTCTGGGGCCAACGTCCTGACTTTC.

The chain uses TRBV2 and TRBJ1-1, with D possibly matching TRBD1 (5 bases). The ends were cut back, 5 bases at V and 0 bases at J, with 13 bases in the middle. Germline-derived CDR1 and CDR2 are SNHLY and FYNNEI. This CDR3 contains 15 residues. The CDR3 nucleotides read TGTGCCAGCAGTCAGGGATTGGGGATGAACACTGAAGCTTTCTTT. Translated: CASSQGLGMNTEAFF.

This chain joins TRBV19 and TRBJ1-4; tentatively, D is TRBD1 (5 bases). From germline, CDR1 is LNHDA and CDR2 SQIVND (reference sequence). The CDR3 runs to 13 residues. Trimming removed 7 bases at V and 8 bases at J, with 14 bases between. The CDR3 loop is CASKVGGEEKLFF. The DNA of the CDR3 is TGTGCCAGTAAAGTCGGGGGGGAAGAAAAACTGTTTTTT.

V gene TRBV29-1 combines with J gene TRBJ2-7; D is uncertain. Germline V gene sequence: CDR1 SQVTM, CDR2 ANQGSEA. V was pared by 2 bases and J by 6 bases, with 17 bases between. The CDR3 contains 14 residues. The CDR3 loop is CSVETGRVNSEQYF. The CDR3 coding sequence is TGCAGCGTTGAAACGGGTCGGGTAAATAGCGAGCAGTACTTC.

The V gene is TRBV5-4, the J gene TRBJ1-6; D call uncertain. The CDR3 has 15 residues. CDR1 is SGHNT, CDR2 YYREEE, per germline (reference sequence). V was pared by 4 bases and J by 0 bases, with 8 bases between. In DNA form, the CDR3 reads TGTGCCAGCAGCATCCGCACCTCCTATAATTCACCCCTCCACTTT. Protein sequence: CASSIRTSYNSPLHF.

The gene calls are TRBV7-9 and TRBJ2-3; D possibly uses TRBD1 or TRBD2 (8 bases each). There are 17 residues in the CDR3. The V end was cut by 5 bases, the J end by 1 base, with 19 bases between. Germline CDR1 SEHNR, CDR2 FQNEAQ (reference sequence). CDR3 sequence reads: CASSPNRGGQGTDTQYF. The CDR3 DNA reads TGTGCCAGCAGCCCGAACCGGGGGGGACAGGGCACAGATACGCAGTATTTT.

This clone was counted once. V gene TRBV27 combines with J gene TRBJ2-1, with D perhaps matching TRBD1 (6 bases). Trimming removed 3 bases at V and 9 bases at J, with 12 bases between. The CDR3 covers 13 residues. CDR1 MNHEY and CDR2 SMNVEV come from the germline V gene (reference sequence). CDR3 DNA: TGTGCCAGCAGTTTGCCACAGGGACGTGAGCAGTTCTTC. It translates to CASSLPQGREQFF.

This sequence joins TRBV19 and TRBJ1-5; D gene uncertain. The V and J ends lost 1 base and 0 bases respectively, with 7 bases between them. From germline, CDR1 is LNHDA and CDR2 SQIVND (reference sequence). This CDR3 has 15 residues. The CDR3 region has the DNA TGTGCCAGTAGTATAGGGCAGTATAGCAATCAGCCCCAGCATTTT. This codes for CASSIGQYSNQPQHF.

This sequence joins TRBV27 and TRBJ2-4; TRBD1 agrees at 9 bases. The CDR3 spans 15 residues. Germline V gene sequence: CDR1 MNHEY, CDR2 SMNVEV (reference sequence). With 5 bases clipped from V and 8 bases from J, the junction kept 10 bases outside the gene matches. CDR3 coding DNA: TGTGCCAGCAGTAGACTAGGACAGGGGAAGTACATTCAGTACTTC. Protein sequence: CASSRLGQGKYIQYF.

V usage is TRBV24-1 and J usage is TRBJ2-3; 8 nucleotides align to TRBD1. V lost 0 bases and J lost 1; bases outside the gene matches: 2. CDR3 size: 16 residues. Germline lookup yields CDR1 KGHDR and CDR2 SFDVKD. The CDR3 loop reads CATSDLLGQGTDTQYF. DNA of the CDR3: TGTGCCACCAGTGATTTGCTGGGACAGGGCACAGATACGCAGTATTTT.

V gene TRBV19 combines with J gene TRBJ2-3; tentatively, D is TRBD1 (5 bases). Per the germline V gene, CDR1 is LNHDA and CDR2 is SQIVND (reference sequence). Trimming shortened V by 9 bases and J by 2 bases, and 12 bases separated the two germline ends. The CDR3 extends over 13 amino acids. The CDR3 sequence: CASLGRFTDTQYF. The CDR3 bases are TGTGCCAGCCTGGGGCGATTCACAGATACGCAGTATTTT. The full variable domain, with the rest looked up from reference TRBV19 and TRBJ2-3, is DGGITQSPKYLFRKEGQNVTLSCEQNLNHDAMYWYRQDPGQGLRLIYYSQIVNDFQKGDIAEGYSVSREKKESFPLTVTSAQKNPTAFYLCASLGRFTDTQYFGPGTRLTVL.

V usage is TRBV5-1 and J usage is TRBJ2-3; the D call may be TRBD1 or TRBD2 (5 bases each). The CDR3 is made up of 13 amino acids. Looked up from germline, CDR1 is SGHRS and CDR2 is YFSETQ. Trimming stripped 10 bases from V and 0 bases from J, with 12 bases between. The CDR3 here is CAGTGRSTDTQYF. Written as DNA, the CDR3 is TGCGCCGGGACGGGACGGAGCACAGATACGCAGTATTTT.

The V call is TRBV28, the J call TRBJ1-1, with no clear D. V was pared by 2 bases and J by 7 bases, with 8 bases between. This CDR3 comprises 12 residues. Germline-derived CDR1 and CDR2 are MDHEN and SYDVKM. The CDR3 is CASSLDIREAFF. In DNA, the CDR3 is TGTGCCAGCAGTTTAGATATCCGTGAAGCTTTCTTT.

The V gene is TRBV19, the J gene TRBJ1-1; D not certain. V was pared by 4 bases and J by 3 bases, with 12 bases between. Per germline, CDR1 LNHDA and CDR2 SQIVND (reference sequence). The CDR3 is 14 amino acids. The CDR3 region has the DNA TGTGCCAGTAGTACGTTAGGAGGGTACACTGAAGCTTTCTTT. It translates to CASSTLGGYTEAFF.

The CDR3 region is CATSDPTGGTPYEQYF. The CDR3 coding sequence is TGTGCCACCAGTGATCCCACGGGGGGGACCCCCTACGAGCAGTACTTC. The chain recombines TRBV24-1 with TRBJ2-7; 8 bases are shared with TRBD2. The CDR3 extends over 16 amino acids. J was trimmed by 2 bases and V by 3 bases; bases with no gene match: 8. The germline V gene encodes CDR1 KGHDR and CDR2 SFDVKD.

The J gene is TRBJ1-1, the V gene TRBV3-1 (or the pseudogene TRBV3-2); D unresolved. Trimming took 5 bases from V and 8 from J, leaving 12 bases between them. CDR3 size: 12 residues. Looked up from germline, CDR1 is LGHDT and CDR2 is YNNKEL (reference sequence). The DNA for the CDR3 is TGTGCCAGCAGCTACCAATACAGAGAAGCTTTCTTT. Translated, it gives CASSYQYREAFF.

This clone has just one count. The CDR3 region is CAISEFPNNYGYTF. The CDR3 DNA reads as TGTGCCATCAGTGAGTTCCCAAATAACTATGGCTACACCTTC. The chain has TRBV10-3 and TRBJ1-2; D is unresolved. CDR1 ENHRY and CDR2 SYGVKD come from the germline V gene. The CDR3 loop spans 14 amino acids. Deletions cut 1 base from V and 1 base from J, with 7 bases between.

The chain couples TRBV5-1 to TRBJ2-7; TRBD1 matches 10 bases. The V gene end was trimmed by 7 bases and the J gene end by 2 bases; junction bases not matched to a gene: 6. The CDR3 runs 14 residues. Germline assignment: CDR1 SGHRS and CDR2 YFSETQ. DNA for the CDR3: TGCGCCAGCGGAGTGACAGGGGGCCCCTACGAGCAGTACTTC. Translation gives CASGVTGGPYEQYF.

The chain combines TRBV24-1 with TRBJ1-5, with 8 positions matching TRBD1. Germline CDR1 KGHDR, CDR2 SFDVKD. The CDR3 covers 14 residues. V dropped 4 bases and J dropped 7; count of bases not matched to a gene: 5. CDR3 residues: CATSDQDRAQPQHF. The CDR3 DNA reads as TGTGCCACCAGTGACCAGGACAGGGCCCAGCCCCAGCATTTT.

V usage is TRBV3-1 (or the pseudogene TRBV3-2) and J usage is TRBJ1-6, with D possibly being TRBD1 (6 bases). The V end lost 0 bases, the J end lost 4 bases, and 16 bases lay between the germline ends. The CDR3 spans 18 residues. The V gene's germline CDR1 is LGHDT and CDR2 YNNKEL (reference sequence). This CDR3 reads CASSQEIRGTGYNSPLHF. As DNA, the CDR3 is TGTGCCAGCAGCCAAGAAATAAGGGGGACGGGATATAATTCACCCCTCCACTTT.

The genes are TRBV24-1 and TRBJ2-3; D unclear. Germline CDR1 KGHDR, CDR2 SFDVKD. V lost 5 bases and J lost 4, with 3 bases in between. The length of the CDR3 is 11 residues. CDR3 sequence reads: CATSVSDTQYF. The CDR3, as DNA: TGTGCCACCAGTGTATCAGATACGCAGTATTTT.

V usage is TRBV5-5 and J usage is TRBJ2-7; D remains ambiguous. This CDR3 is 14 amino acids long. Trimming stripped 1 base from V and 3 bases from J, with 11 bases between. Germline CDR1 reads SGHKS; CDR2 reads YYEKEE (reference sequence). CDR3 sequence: CASSLSSYYYEQYF. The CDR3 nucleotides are TGTGCCAGCAGCTTGTCCAGCTACTACTACGAGCAGTACTTC.